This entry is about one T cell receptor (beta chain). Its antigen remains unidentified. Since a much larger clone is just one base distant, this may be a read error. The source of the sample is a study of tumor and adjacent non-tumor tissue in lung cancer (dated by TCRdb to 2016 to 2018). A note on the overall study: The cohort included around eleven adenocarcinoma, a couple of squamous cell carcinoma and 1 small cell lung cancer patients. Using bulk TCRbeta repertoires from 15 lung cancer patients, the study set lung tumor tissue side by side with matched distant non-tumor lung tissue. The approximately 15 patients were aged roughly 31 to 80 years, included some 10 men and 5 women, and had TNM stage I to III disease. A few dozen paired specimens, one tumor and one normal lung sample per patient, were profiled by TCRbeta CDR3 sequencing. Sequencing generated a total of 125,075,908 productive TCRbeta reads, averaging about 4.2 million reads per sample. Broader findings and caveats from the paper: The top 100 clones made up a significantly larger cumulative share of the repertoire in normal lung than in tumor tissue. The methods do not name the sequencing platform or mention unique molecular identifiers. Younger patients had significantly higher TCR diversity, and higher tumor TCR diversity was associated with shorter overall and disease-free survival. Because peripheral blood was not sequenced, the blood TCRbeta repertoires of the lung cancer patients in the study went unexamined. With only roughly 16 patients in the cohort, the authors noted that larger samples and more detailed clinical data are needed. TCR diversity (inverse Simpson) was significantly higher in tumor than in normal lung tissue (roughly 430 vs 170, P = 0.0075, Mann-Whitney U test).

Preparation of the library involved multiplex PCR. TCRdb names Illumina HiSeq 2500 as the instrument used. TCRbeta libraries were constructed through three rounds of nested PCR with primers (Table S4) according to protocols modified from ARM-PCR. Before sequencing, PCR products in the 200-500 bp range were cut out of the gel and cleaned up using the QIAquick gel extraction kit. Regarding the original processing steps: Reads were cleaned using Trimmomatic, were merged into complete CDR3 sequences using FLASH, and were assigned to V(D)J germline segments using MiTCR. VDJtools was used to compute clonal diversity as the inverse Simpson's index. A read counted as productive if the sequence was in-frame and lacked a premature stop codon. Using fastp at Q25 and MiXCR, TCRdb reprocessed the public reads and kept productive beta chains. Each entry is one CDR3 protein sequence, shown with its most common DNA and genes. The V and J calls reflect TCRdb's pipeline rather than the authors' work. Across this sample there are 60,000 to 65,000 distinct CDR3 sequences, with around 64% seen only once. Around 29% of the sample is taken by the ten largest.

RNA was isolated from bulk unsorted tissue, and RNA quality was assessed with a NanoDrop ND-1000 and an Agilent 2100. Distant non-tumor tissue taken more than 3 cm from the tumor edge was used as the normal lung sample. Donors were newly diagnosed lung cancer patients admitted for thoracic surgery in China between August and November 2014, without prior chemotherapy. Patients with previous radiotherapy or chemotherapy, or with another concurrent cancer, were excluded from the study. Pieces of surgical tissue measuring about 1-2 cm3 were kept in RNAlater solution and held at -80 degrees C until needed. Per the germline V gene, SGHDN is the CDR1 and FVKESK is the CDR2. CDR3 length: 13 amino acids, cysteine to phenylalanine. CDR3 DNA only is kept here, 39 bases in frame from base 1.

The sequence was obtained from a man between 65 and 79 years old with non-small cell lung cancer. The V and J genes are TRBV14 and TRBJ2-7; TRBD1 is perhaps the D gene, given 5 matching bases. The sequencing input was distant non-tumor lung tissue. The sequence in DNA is TGTGCCAGGAGCCAAGTGACAGACTACGAGCAGTACTTC. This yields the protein CARSQVTDYEQYF.